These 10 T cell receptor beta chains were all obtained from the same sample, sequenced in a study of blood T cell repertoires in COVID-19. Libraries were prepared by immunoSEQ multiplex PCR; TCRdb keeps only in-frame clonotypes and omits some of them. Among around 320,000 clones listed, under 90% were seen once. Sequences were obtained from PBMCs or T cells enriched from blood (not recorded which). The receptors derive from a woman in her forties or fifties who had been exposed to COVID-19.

CDR3 sequence reads: CASTGTPWGQPQHF. CDR3 nucleotides: TGTGCCAGCACTGGGACACCCTGGGGTCAGCCCCAGCATTTT. The chain couples TRBV2 to TRBJ1-5; maybe TRBD1 (6 bases). The V end was cut by 7 bases, the J end by 6 bases, with 16 bases between. This CDR3 has 14 residues. Germline assignment: CDR1 SNHLY and CDR2 FYNNEI.

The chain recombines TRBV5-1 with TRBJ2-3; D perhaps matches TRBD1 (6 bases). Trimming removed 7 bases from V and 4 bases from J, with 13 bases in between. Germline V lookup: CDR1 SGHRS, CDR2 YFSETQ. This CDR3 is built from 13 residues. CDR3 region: CASGNWGPDTQYF. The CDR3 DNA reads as TGCGCCAGCGGAAATTGGGGGCCAGATACGCAGTATTTT.

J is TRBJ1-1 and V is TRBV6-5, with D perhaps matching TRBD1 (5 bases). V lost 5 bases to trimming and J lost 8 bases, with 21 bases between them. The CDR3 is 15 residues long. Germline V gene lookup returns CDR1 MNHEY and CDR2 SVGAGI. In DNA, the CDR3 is TGTGCCAGCAGTCCCTGGGGAGGGGTCCCTCTAGAAGCTTTCTTT. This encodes CASSPWGGVPLEAFF.

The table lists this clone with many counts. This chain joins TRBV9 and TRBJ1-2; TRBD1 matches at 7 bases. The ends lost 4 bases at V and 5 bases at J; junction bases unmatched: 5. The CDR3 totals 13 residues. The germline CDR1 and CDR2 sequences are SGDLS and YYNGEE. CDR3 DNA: TGTGCCAGCAGCCTGGGGACAGATTATGGCTACACCTTC. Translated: CASSLGTDYGYTF.

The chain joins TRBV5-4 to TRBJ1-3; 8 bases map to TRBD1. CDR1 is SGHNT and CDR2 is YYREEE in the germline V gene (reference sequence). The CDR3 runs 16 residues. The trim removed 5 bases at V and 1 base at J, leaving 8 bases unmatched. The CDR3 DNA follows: TGTGCCAGCAGTGTTCAGGGGGCTCGGTCTGGAAACACCATATATTTT. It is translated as CASSVQGARSGNTIYF.

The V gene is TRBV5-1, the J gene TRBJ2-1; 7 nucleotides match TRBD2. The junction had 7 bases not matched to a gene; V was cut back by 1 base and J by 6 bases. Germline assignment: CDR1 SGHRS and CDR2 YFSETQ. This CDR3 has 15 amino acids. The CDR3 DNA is TGCGCCAGCAGCTTGCAGGGCCCGGGGGGCAATGAGCAGTTCTTC. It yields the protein CASSLQGPGGNEQFF.

CDR3 in DNA: TGTGCCAGCAGTTTTCGACTAGCGGCCTACAATGAGCAGTTCTTC. It is translated as CASSFRLAAYNEQFF. The chain carries TRBV27 and TRBJ2-1; 9 bases map to TRBD2. Looked up from germline, CDR1 is MNHEY and CDR2 is SMNVEV (reference sequence). The V gene end was trimmed by 3 bases and the J gene end by 2 bases; junction bases not matched to a gene: 2. The CDR3 has 15 amino acids.

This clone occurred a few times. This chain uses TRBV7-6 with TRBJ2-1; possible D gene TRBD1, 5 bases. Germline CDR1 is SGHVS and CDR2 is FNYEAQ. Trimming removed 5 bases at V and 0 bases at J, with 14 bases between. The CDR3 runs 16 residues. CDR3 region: CASSHTGSSSYNEQFF. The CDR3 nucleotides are TGTGCCAGCAGCCATACAGGCTCGAGCTCCTACAATGAGCAGTTCTTC.

CDR3 coding DNA: TGTGCCAGCAGCCAAGATAGCGGGCAGACTAACTATGGCTACACCTTC. Translated, it gives CASSQDSGQTNYGYTF. V usage is TRBV4-2 and J usage is TRBJ1-2; D not resolved. The germline CDR1 and CDR2 sequences are LGHNA and YNFKEQ. The V gene lost 0 bases and the J gene lost 0 bases, with 11 bases spanning the gap. The CDR3 length is 16 residues.

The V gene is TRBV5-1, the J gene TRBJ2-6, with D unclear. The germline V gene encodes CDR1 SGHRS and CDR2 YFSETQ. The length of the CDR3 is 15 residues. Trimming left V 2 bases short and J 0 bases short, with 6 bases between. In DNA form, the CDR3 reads TGCGCCAGCAGCTTACAGAGCTCTGGGGCCAACGTCCTGACTTTC. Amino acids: CASSLQSSGANVLTF.